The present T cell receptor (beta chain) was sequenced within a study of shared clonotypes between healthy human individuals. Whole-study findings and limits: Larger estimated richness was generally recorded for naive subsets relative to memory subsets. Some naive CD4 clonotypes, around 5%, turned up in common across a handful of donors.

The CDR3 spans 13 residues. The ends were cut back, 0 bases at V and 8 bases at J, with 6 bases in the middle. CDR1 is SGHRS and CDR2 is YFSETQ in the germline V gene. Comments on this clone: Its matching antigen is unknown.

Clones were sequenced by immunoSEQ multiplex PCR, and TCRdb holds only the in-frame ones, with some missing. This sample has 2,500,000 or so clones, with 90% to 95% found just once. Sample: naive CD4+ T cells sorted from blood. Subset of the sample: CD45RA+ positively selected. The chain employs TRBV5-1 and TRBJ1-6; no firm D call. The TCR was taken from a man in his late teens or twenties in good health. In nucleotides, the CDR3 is TGCGCCAGCAGCTTGGCGCCGGATTCACCCCTCCACTTT. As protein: CASSLAPDSPLHF.